A single sample gave rise to the 29 T cell receptor beta chains below, sequenced in a study of blood T cell repertoires in COVID-19. TCRdb's table, derived via immunoSEQ multiplex PCR, lists solely in-frame clones and lacks some. The table lists under 300,000 clones, approximately 86% of them singletons. The specimen was peripheral blood. Every receptor here comes from a woman in her 70s with COVID-19, enrolled during active disease.

The genes are TRBV5-1 and TRBJ1-2; D unresolved. Germline CDR1 and CDR2: SGHRS and YFSETQ. The CDR3 sequence is 15 residues long. The V and J ends lost 0 bases and 4 bases respectively, with 13 bases between them. This chain's CDR3 is CASSLEPSRTYGYTF. The CDR3, as DNA: TGCGCCAGCAGCTTGGAGCCAAGCCGAACCTATGGCTACACCTTC.

V is TRBV4-1 and J is TRBJ2-7; 9 bases line up with TRBD2. V lost 1 base and J lost 4; bases outside the gene matches: 14. Germline CDR1 reads MGHRA; CDR2 reads YSYEKL. The CDR3 spans 18 residues. CDR3 bases: TGCGCCAGCAGCCAAGTAGATCTTCTTGCGGGGGGGCCTTACGAGCAGTACTTC. Encoded protein: CASSQVDLLAGGPYEQYF.

The chain carries TRBV5-1 and TRBJ1-2, with a weak D call TRBD1 (5 bases). CDR3 length: 15 amino acids. V was pared by 0 bases and J by 6 bases, with 15 bases between. Germline assignment: CDR1 SGHRS and CDR2 YFSETQ. The CDR3 reads CASSLVQGNEDGYTF. The CDR3 nucleotides are TGCGCCAGCAGCTTGGTCCAGGGAAATGAAGATGGCTACACCTTC.

This clone has more than one count but fewer than ten. J is TRBJ2-7 and V is TRBV6-5; maybe TRBD2 (5 bases). Trimming left V 2 bases short and J 0 bases short, with 11 bases between. Germline CDR1 reads MNHEY; CDR2 reads SVGAGI. The CDR3 totals 15 residues. CDR3 sequence (DNA): TGTGCCAGCAGTTACGCGGGTGTTAGCTCCTACGAGCAGTACTTC. Translation gives CASSYAGVSSYEQYF.

CDR3 bases: TGTGCCAGCAGCCAGGGGACCTACAATGAGCAGTTCTTC. This codes for CASSQGTYNEQFF. This chain connects TRBV6-2 or TRBV6-3 to TRBJ2-1, with D possibly being TRBD1 (6 bases). The V end was cut by 6 bases, the J end by 2 bases, with 8 bases between. CDR3 size: 13 residues. Germline V gives CDR1 MNHEY, CDR2 SVGEGT.

The rearrangement uses TRBV5-4 and TRBJ2-7, with D possibly being TRBD2 (5 bases). The V and J ends lost 0 bases and 3 bases respectively, with 13 bases between them. This CDR3 is 15 amino acids long. CDR1 and CDR2 (germline): SGHNT, YYREEE (reference sequence). The CDR3 protein is CASSLAGSSLYEQYF. The CDR3 nucleotides read TGTGCCAGCAGCTTGGCGGGGAGCAGTCTCTACGAGCAGTACTTC.

About this clone itself: The identical CDR3 is also encoded by other nucleotide sequences in the sample. The rearrangement joins TRBV5-1 to TRBJ2-7; 8 bases align to TRBD2. V lost 4 bases and J lost 7; bases outside the gene matches: 1. Germline assignment: CDR1 SGHRS and CDR2 YFSETQ. CDR3 length equals 11 residues. CDR3 DNA: TGCGCCAGCAGCCCGGGGGGGGAGCAGTACTTC. Translation gives CASSPGGEQYF.

The chain couples TRBV27 to TRBJ1-5; D is unclear. This CDR3 contains 16 residues. Per the germline V gene, CDR1 is MNHEY and CDR2 is SMNVEV (reference sequence). Deletions cut 4 bases from V and 4 bases from J, with 17 bases between. The CDR3 sequence: CASSSFGSPSNQPQHF. DNA of the CDR3: TGTGCCAGCAGTTCCTTCGGGTCCCCAAGTAATCAGCCCCAGCATTTT.

The rearrangement joins TRBV5-1 to TRBJ2-1; TRBD2 aligns across 7 bases. V lost 2 bases and J lost 5; bases outside the gene matches: 7. In germline, CDR1 is SGHRS, CDR2 YFSETQ. The CDR3 is made up of 15 amino acids. CDR3 region: CASSFSGDYNNEQFF. The CDR3 DNA reads TGCGCCAGCAGCTTCTCGGGGGACTACAACAATGAGCAGTTCTTC.

The chain employs TRBV28 and TRBJ1-1; D is possibly TRBD1 (5 bases). Germline assignment: CDR1 MDHEN and CDR2 SYDVKM. V was cut by 0 bases and J by 1 base, with 9 bases left in between. The CDR3 sequence is 15 residues long. CDR3 in amino acids: CASSLWGLGNTEAFF. The DNA of the CDR3 is TGTGCCAGCAGTTTATGGGGGCTTGGGAACACTGAAGCTTTCTTT.

The chain has TRBV10-2 and TRBJ1-2; possibly TRBD1 for D (5 bases). The CDR3 contains 13 residues. V lost 6 bases to trimming and J lost 3 bases, with 11 bases between them. Per germline, CDR1 WSHSY and CDR2 SAAADI. CDR3 sequence reads: CASRTDSHYGYTF. The CDR3 DNA follows: TGCGCCAGCAGGACTGACAGCCACTATGGCTACACCTTC.

V gene TRBV7-2 combines with J gene TRBJ2-5; D possibly corresponds to TRBD1 (6 bases). Looked up from germline, CDR1 is SGHTA and CDR2 is FQGNSA. The CDR3 is made up of 14 amino acids. The ends were cut back, 8 bases at V and 5 bases at J, with 18 bases in the middle. The CDR3 protein is CASGSQGGFETQYF. CDR3 bases: TGTGCCAGCGGATCACAGGGTGGTTTTGAGACCCAGTACTTC.

V usage is TRBV12-5 and J usage is TRBJ2-1; D may be TRBD2 (6 bases). V lost 5 bases to trimming and J lost 7 bases, with 21 bases between them. The CDR3 consists of 16 residues. Germline V gene data show CDR1 as LGHNT and CDR2 as FRNRAP. The CDR3: CASGPRQGMAGNEQFF. The DNA of the CDR3 is TGTGCTAGTGGTCCAAGGCAGGGAATGGCGGGGAATGAGCAGTTCTTC.

The rearrangement joins TRBV2 to TRBJ2-3, with D possibly matching TRBD1 (5 bases). The CDR3 covers 12 residues. Germline values: CDR1 SNHLY, CDR2 FYNNEI. V lost 8 bases to trimming and J lost 4 bases, with 10 bases between them. The CDR3, as DNA: TGTGCCAGCTCTAGGGGCGCAGATACGCAGTATTTT. Its protein product is CASSRGADTQYF.

This rearrangement joins TRBV27 to TRBJ2-7; perhaps TRBD2 as D (5 bases). The germline CDR1 and CDR2 sequences are MNHEY and SMNVEV (reference sequence). Trimming stripped 5 bases from V and 2 bases from J, with 10 bases between. CDR3 length: 13 residues. The CDR3: CASSPQRPYEQYF. The CDR3, as DNA: TGTGCCAGCAGTCCTCAGCGGCCCTACGAGCAGTACTTC.

This chain joins TRBV5-4 and TRBJ1-6, with a possible D match to TRBD1 (5 bases). V gave up 4 bases and J gave up 8 bases, with 19 bases separating them. The length of the CDR3 is 16 residues. CDR1 SGHNT and CDR2 YYREEE come from the germline V gene (reference sequence). CDR3 coding DNA: TGTGCCAGCAGCGGGCCGGGACCCGGAGGGGATTCACCCCTCCACTTT. Its translation: CASSGPGPGGDSPLHF.

The chain joins TRBV30 to TRBJ1-2, with D perhaps TRBD1 (6 bases). CDR1 is GTSNPN, CDR2 SVGIG, per germline (reference sequence). Trimming shortened V by 3 bases and J by 3 bases, and 11 bases separated the two germline ends. The CDR3 is 13 residues long. The CDR3: CAWREDSYYGYTF. The CDR3 bases are TGTGCCTGGAGGGAGGACAGTTACTATGGCTACACCTTC. The full variable domain, rest sourced from reference TRBV30 and TRBJ1-2, is SQTIHQWPATLVQPVGSPLSLECTVEGTSNPNLYWYRQAAGRGLQLLFYSVGIGQISSEVPQNLSASRPQDRQFILSSKKLLLSDSGFYLCAWREDSYYGYTFGSGTRLTVV.

The gene calls are TRBV5-1 and TRBJ2-2, with no clear D. Trimming took off 0 bases at V and 4 bases at J, with 7 bases between the two ends. The CDR3 is 14 residues long. From germline, CDR1 is SGHRS and CDR2 YFSETQ. The CDR3 region has the DNA TGCGCCAGCAGCTTGGTACAAACCACCGGGGAGCTGTTTTTT. Translating gives CASSLVQTTGELFF.

Concerning this clone itself: This CDR3 is also generated by other DNA sequences in the sample. The chain has TRBV5-1 and TRBJ1-4; TRBD1 is a possible D gene (6 bases). Trimming removed 2 bases from V and 4 bases from J, with 9 bases in between. Germline V gene data show CDR1 as SGHRS and CDR2 as YFSETQ. The CDR3 has 14 residues. CDR3 residues: CASSFTGSNEKLFF. The CDR3 DNA sequence: TGCGCCAGCAGCTTCACAGGGAGTAATGAAAAACTGTTTTTT.

This chain connects TRBV2 to TRBJ1-5; 9 nucleotides agree with TRBD1. This CDR3 region has 15 residues. Germline V gene lookup returns CDR1 SNHLY and CDR2 FYNNEI. With V trimmed by 9 bases and J by 5 bases, 11 bases remained unmatched. The CDR3 bases are TGTGCCAGTAGGGGACAGGGTTCAGCGGATCAGCCCCAGCATTTT. It codes for CASRGQGSADQPQHF.

The gene calls are TRBV18 and TRBJ2-5, with 7 bases lining up with TRBD1. This CDR3 comprises 16 residues. Germline V CDR1 and CDR2: KGHSH, LQKENI. With V trimmed by 5 bases and J by 2 bases, 11 bases remained unmatched. The CDR3 DNA reads as TGTGCCAGCTCAAGCTTGAGGCCGGGACAGCAAGAGACCCAGTACTTC. It specifies CASSSLRPGQQETQYF.

This chain joins TRBV5-4 and TRBJ1-4; 8 bases match TRBD1. Trimming cost V 0 bases and J 6 bases; bases outside gene matches: 7. The germline V gene encodes CDR1 SGHNT and CDR2 YYREEE (reference sequence). There are 16 residues in the CDR3. In DNA form, the CDR3 reads TGTGCCAGCAGCTTGGGGGAGGACAGGGCCCATGAAAAACTGTTTTTT. Translated, it gives CASSLGEDRAHEKLFF. The full variable domain, rest sourced from reference TRBV5-4 and TRBJ1-4, is ETGVTQSPTHLIKTRGQQVTLRCSSQSGHNTVSWYQQALGQGPQFIFQYYREEENGRGNFPPRFSGLQFPNYSSELNVNALELDDSALYLCASSLGEDRAHEKLFFGSGTQLSVL.

This rearrangement joins TRBV6-1 to TRBJ2-4; TRBD1 matches at 10 bases. Germline V gene sequence: CDR1 MNHNS, CDR2 SASEGT. The V segment lost 4 bases and the J segment 6 bases; nucleotides outside the gene matches: 12. This CDR3 spans 17 amino acids. DNA of the CDR3: TGTGCCAGCAGTGTTATACCCGGGACAGGGGTGGGAAACATTCAGTACTTC. It specifies CASSVIPGTGVGNIQYF.

The chain combines TRBV28 with TRBJ1-2; D remains ambiguous. Deletions cut 7 bases from V and 7 bases from J, with 13 bases between. Germline V gene data show CDR1 as MDHEN and CDR2 as SYDVKM. The CDR3 runs 12 residues. The CDR3 DNA reads as TGTGCCAGCACCTCCTCCCCGGGTGGCTACACCTTC. It translates to CASTSSPGGYTF.

The chain combines TRBV25-1 with TRBJ1-1; D is possibly TRBD1 (5 bases). V shed 8 bases and J shed 10 bases, with 14 bases lying between them. CDR3 length: 11 residues. Germline V lookup: CDR1 MGHDK, CDR2 SYGVNS. CDR3 DNA sequence: TGTGCCAGCTCCTTGGGGCTCCTAGCTTTCTTT. Translating gives CASSLGLLAFF. Supplemented by reference TRBV25-1 and TRBJ1-1, the full variable domain reads EADIYQTPRYLVIGTGKKITLECSQTMGHDKMYWYQQDPGMELHLIHYSYGVNSTEKGDLSSESTVSRIRTEHFPLTLESARPSHTSQYLCASSLGLLAFFGQGTRLTVV.

This chain links TRBV2 with TRBJ1-5; perhaps TRBD1 as D (6 bases). Trimming removed 7 bases at V and 7 bases at J, with 17 bases between. Germline lookup yields CDR1 SNHLY and CDR2 FYNNEI. CDR3 size: 14 residues. CDR3 nucleotide sequence: TGTGCCAGCATCGGGGGGGGCATGGGGCAGCCCCAGCATTTT. Translating gives CASIGGGMGQPQHF.

The rearrangement uses TRBV2 and TRBJ2-3; 11 nucleotides agree with TRBD2. Germline CDR1 reads SNHLY; CDR2 reads FYNNEI. The junction had 11 bases not matched to a gene; V was cut back by 2 bases and J by 13 bases. This CDR3 spans 15 amino acids. CDR3: CASSEREVAGGPEYF. CDR3 in DNA: TGTGCCAGCAGTGAAAGGGAGGTAGCGGGGGGGCCAGAGTATTTT.

A few counts support this clone. V usage is TRBV11-2 and J usage is TRBJ1-1; maybe TRBD1 (5 bases). CDR1 SGHAT and CDR2 FQNNGV come from the germline V gene. The germline V and J ends were trimmed by 7 bases and 3 bases, with 15 bases remaining between them. This CDR3 has 14 residues. The CDR3 coding sequence is TGTGCCAGCACCCGGGACGGGGGATACACTGAAGCTTTCTTT. Translating gives CASTRDGGYTEAFF. Variable domain in full (rest from reference TRBV11-2 and TRBJ1-1): EAGVAQSPRYKIIEKRQSVAFWCNPISGHATLYWYQQILGQGPKLLIQFQNNGVVDDSQLPKDRFSAERLKGVDSTLKIQPAKLEDSAVYLCASTRDGGYTEAFFGQGTRLTVV.

This CDR3 is CASSAGSLGVTEAFF. The CDR3 DNA sequence: TGTGCCAGCAGCGCCGGATCTCTAGGGGTAACTGAAGCTTTCTTT. This sequence joins TRBV9 and TRBJ1-1, with D possibly TRBD1 on 5 matching bases. The CDR3 covers 15 residues. Germline lookup yields CDR1 SGDLS and CDR2 YYNGEE. V shed 3 bases and J shed 5 bases, with 17 bases lying between them.